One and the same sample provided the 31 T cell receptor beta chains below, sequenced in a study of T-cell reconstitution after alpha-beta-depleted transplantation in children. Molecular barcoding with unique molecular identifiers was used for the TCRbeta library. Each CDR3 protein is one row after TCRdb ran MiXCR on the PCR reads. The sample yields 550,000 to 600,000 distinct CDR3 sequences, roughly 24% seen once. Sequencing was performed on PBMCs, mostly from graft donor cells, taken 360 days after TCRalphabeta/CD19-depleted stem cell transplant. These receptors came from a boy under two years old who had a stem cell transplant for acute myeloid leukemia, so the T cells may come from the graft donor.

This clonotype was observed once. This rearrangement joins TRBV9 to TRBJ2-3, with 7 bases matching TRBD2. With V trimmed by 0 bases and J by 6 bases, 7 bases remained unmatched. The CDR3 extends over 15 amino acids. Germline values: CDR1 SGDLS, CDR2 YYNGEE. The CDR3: CASSVDPTSRDTQYF. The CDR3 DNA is TGTGCCAGCAGCGTAGACCCGACTAGCAGGGATACGCAGTATTTT.

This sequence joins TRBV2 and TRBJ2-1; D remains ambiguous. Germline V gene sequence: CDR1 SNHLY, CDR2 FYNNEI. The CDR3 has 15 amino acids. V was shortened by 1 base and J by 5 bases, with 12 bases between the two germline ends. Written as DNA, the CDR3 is TGTGCCAGCAGTGAAGGGTTGGCAGTAGACAATGAGCAGTTCTTC. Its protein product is CASSEGLAVDNEQFF. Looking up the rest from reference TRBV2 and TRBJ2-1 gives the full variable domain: EPEVTQTPSHQVTQMGQEVILRCVPISNHLYFYWYRQILGQKVEFLVSFYNNEISEKSEIFDDQFSVERPDGSNFTLKIRSTKLEDSAMYFCASSEGLAVDNEQFFGPGTRLTVL.

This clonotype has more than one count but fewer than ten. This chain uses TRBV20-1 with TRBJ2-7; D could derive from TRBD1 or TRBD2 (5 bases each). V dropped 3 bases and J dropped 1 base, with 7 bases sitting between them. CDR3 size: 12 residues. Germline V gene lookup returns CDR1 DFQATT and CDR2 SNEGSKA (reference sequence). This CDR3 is CSARGPSYEQYV. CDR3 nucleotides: TGCAGTGCTAGGGGACCGTCCTACGAGCAGTACGTC.

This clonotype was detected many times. CDR3 DNA sequence: TGCGCCAGCAGCCAAGAAGGCGCGGAGATCACAGATACGCAGTATTTT. Residues: CASSQEGAEITDTQYF. This chain links TRBV4-1 with TRBJ2-3; D not certain. Germline CDR1 reads MGHRA; CDR2 reads YSYEKL. The CDR3 runs to 16 residues. V was pared by 0 bases and J by 2 bases, with 12 bases between.

The chain's CDR3 is CARGPGGDEQFF. The DNA for the CDR3 is TGTGCCAGGGGCCCCGGGGGAGACGAGCAGTTCTTC. The chain recombines TRBV4-2 with TRBJ2-1; possible D gene TRBD2, 6 bases. The CDR3 spans 12 residues. V was pared by 9 bases and J by 10 bases, with 16 bases between. The germline V gene encodes CDR1 LGHNA and CDR2 YNFKEQ.

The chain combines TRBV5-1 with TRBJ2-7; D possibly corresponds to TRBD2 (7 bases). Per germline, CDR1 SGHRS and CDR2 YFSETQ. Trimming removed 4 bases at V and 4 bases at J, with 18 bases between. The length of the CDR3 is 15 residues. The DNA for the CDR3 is TGCGCCAGCAGCCCTGAGGGGGGGAGTGGGTACGAGCAGTACTTC. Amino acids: CASSPEGGSGYEQYF.

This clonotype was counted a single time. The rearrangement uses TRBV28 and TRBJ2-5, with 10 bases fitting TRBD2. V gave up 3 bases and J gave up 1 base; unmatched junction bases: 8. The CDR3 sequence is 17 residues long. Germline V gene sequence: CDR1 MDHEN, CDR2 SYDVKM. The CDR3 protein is CASSFKFWTSGQETQYF. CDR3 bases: TGTGCCAGCAGTTTCAAGTTCTGGACTAGCGGCCAAGAGACCCAGTACTTC.

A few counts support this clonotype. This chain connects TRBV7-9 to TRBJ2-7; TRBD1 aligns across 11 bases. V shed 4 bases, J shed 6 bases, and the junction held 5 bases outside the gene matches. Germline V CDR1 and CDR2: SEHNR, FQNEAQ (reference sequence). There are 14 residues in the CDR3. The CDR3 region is CASSSSGTGGEQYF. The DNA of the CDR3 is TGTGCCAGCAGCTCCTCCGGGACAGGGGGCGAGCAGTACTTC.

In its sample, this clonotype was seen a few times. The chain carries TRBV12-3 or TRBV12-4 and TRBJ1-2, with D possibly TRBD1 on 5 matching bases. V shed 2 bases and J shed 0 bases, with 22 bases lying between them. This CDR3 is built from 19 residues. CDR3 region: CASSLPLPITGLANYGYTF. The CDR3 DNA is TGTGCCAGCAGTTTACCCCTCCCCATCACAGGACTAGCTAACTATGGCTACACCTTC.

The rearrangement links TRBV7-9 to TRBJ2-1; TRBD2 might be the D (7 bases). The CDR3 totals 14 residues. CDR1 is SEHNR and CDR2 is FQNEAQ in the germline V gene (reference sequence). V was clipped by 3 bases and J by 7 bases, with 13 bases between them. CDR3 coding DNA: TGTGCCAGCAGCTTTCGAGGGGGGGCAAATGAGCAGTTCTTC. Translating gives CASSFRGGANEQFF.

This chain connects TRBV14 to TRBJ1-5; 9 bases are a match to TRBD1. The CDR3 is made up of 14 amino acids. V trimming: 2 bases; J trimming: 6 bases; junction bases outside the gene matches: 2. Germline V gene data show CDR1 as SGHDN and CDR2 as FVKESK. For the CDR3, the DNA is TGTGCCAGCAGCCAAAGGGACAGGGCTCAGCCCCAGCATTTT. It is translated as CASSQRDRAQPQHF.

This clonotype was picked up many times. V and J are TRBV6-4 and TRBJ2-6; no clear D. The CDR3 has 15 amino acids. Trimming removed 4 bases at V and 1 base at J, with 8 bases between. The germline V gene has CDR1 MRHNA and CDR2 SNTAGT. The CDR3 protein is CASSVDSSGANVLTF. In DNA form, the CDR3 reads TGTGCCAGCAGTGTCGACTCTTCTGGGGCCAACGTCCTGACTTTC.

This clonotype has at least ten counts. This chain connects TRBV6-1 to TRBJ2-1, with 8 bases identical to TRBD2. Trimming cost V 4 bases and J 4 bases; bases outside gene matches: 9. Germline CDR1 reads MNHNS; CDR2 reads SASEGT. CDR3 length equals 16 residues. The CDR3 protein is CASSAPRRGAYNEQFF. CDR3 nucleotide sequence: TGTGCCAGCAGTGCCCCTCGGCGGGGGGCATACAATGAGCAGTTCTTC.

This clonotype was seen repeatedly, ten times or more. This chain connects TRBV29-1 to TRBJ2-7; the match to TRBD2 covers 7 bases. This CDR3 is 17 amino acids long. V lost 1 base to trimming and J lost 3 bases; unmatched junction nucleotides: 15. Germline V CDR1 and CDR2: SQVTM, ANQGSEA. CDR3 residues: CSVEGGPGEGQRYEQYF. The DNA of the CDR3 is TGCAGCGTTGAAGGGGGCCCCGGGGAGGGTCAGCGCTACGAGCAGTACTTC.

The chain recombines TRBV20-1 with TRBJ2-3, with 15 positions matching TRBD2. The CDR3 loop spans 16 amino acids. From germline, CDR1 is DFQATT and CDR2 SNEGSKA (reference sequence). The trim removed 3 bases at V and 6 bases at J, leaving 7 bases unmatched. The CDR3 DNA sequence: TGCAGTGCTAGTAGGACTAGCGGGGGGGCCTTGGATACGCAGTATTTT. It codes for CSASRTSGGALDTQYF.

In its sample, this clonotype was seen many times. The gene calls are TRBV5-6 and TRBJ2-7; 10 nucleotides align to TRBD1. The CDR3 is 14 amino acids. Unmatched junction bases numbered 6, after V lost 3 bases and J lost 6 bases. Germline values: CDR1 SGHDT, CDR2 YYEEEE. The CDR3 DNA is TGTGCCAGCAGCTGGACAGGGGGATGGGGCGAGCAGTACTTC. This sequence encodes CASSWTGGWGEQYF.

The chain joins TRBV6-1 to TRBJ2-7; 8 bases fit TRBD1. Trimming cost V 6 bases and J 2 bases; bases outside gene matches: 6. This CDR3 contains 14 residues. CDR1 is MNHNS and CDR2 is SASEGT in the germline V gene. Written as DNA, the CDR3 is TGTGCCAGCAGATCTCCGGGACAGGCCTACGAGCAGTACTTC. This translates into CASRSPGQAYEQYF.

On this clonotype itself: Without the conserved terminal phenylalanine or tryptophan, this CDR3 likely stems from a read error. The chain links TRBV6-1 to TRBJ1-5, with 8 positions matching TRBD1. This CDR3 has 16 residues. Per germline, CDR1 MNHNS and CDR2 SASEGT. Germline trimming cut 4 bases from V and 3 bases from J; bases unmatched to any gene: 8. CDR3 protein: CASSAGQGRSNQPQHS. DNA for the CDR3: TGTGCCAGCAGTGCCGGACAGGGACGCTCCAATCAGCCCCAGCATTCT.

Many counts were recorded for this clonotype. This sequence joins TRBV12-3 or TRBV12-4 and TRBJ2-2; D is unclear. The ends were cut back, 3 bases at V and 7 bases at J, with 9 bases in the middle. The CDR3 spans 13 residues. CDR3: CASSLVDIGELFF. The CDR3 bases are TGTGCCAGCAGTTTGGTGGATATCGGGGAGCTGTTTTTT.

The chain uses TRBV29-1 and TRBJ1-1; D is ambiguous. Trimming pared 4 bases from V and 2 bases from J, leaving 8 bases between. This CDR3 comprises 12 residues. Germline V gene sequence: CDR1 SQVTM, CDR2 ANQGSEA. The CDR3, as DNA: TGCAGCGTTGTTAGCTACAACACTGAAGCTTTCTTT. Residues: CSVVSYNTEAFF.

The CDR3: CASSAQVPNQPQHF. CDR3 sequence (DNA): TGTGCCAGCTCAGCTCAGGTGCCTAATCAGCCCCAGCATTTT. This rearrangement joins TRBV12-3 or TRBV12-4 to TRBJ1-5; D remains ambiguous. V was cut by 8 bases and J by 4 bases, with 15 bases left in between. The CDR3 has 14 amino acids.

CDR3 nucleotide sequence: TGTGCCAGCAGTTACTTCCCGTACACCGGGGAGCTGTTTTTT. As protein: CASSYFPYTGELFF. J is TRBJ2-2 and V is TRBV6-5; D gene ambiguous. Germline CDR1 reads MNHEY; CDR2 reads SVGAGI. This CDR3 is 14 amino acids long. Trimming took off 1 base at V and 3 bases at J, with 6 bases between the two ends.

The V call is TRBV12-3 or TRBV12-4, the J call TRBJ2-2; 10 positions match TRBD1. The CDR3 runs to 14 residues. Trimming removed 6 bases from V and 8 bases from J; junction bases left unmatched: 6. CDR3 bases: TGTGCCAGCAGATGGGACAGGGGCGGGGGGGAGCTGTTTTTT. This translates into CASRWDRGGGELFF.

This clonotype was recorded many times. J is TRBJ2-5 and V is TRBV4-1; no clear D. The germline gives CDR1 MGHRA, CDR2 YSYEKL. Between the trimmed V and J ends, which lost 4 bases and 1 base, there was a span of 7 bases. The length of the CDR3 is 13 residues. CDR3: CASSRVLQETQYF. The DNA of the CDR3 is TGCGCCAGCAGCCGGGTCCTCCAAGAGACCCAGTACTTC.

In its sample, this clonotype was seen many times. The CDR3 DNA reads as TGCAGTGCTAGAGATCTAGCGGGGGACTTCTCCTACGAGCAGTACGTC. This encodes CSARDLAGDFSYEQYV. The J gene is TRBJ2-7, the V gene TRBV20-1; 10 bases match TRBD2. This CDR3 spans 16 amino acids. Losses at the gene ends were 0 bases for V and 0 bases for J; bases not matched to a gene: 5. Germline CDR1 reads DFQATT; CDR2 reads SNEGSKA (reference sequence).

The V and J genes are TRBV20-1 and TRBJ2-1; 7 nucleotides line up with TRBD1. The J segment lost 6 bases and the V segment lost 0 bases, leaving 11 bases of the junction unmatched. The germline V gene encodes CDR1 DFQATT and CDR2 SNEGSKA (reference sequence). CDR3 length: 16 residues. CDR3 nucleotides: TGCAGTGCTAGAGAGGGCGCGGGCTCAGGGGGCAATGAGCAGTTCTTC. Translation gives CSAREGAGSGGNEQFF.

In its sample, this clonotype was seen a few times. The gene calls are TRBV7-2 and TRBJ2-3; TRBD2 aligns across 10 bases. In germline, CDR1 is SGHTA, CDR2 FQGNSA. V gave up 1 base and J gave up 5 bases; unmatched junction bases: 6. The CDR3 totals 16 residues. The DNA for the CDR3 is TGTGCCAGCAGCTTAGAAGCGGGGGGGCGTAAAGATACGCAGTATTTT. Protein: CASSLEAGGRKDTQYF.

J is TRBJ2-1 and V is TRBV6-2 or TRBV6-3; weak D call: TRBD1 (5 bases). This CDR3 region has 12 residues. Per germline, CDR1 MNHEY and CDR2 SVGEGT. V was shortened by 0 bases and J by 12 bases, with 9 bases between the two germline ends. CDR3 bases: TGTGCCAGCAGTTACTCGACAGCCTGGCAGTTCTTC. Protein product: CASSYSTAWQFF.

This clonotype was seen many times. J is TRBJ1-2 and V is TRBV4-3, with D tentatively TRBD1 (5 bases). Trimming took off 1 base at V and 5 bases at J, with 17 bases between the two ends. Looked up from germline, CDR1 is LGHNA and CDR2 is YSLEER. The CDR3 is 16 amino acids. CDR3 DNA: TGCGCCAGCAGCCAAGGACAAGGGGTTTTAGCTTATGGCTACACCTTC. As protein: CASSQGQGVLAYGYTF.

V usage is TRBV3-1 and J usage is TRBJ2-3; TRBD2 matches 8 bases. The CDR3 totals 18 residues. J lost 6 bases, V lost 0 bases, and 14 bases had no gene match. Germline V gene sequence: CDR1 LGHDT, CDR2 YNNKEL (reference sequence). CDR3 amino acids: CASSQDIGGAGYIDTQYF. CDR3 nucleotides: TGTGCCAGCAGCCAAGATATCGGGGGGGCCGGTTACATCGATACGCAGTATTTT.

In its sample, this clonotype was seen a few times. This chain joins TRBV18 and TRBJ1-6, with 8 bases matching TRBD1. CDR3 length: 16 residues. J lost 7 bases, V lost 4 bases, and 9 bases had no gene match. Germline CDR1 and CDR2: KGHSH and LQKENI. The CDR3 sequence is CASSLARDRPNSPLHF. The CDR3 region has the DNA TGTGCCAGCTCACTTGCCCGGGACAGGCCGAATTCACCCCTCCACTTT.